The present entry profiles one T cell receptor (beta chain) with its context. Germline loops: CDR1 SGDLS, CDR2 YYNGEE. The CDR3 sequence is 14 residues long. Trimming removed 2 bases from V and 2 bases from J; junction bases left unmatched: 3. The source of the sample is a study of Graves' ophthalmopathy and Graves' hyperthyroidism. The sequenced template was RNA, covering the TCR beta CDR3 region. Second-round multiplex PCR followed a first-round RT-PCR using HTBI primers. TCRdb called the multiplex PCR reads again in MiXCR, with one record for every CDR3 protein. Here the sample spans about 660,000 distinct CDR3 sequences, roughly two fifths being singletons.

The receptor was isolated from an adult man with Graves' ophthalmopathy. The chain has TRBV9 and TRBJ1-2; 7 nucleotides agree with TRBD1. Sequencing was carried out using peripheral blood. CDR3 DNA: TGTGCCAGCAGCGTGACAGGGAGCAACTATGGCTACACCTTC. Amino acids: CASSVTGSNYGYTF.